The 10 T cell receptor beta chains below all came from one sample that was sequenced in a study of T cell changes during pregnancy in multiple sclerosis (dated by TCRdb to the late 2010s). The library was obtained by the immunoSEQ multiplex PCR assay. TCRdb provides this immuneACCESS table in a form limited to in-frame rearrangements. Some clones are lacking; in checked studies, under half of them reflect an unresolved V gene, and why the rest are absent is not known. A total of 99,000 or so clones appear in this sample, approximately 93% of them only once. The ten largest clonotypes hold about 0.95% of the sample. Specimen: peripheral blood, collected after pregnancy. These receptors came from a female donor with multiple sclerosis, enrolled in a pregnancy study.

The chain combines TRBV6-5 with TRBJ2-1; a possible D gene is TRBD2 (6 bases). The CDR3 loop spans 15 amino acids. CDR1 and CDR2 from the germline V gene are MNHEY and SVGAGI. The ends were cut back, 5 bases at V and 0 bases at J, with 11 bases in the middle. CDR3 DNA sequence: TGTGCCAGCAGTACGGGGGTAAGCTCCTACAATGAGCAGTTCTTC. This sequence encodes CASSTGVSSYNEQFF.

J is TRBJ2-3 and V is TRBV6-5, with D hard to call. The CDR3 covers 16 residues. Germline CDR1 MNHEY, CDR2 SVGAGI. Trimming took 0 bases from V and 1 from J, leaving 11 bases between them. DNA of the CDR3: TGTGCCAGCAGTTACTCTAGGAGTGGCGGCACAGATACGCAGTATTTT. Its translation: CASSYSRSGGTDTQYF.

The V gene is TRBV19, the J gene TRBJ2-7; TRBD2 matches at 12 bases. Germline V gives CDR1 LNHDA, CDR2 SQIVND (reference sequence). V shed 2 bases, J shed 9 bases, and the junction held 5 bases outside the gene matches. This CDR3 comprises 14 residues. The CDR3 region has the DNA TGTGCCAGTAGTATACTAGCGGGAGGGAATGTGCAGTACTTC. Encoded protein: CASSILAGGNVQYF.

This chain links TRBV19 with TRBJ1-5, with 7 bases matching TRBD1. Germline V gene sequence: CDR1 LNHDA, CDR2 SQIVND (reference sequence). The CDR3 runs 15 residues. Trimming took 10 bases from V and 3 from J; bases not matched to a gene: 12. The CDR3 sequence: CATTGGQTYNQPQHF. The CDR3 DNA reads TGTGCCACCACTGGGGGACAGACCTACAATCAGCCCCAGCATTTT. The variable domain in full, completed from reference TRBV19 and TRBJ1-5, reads DGGITQSPKYLFRKEGQNVTLSCEQNLNHDAMYWYRQDPGQGLRLIYYSQIVNDFQKGDIAEGYSVSREKKESFPLTVTSAQKNPTAFYLCATTGGQTYNQPQHFGDGTRLSIL.

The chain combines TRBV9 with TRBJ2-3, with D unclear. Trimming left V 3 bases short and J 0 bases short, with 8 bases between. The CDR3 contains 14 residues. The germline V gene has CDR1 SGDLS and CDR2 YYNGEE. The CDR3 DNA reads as TGTGCCAGCAGCGGAGGATTTAGCACAGATACGCAGTATTTT. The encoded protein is CASSGGFSTDTQYF.

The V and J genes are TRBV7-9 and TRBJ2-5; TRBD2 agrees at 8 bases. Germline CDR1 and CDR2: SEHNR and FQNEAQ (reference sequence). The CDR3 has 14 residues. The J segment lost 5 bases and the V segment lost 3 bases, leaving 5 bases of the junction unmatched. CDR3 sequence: CASSFYPGGETQYF. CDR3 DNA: TGTGCCAGCAGCTTTTACCCGGGAGGGGAGACCCAGTACTTC.

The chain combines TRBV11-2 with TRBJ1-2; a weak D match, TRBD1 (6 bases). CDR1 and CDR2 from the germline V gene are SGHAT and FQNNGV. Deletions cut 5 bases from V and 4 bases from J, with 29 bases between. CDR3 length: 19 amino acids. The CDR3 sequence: CASSGFNGPGTKTFYGYTF. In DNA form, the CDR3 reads TGTGCCAGCAGCGGCTTTAATGGCCCCGGGACAAAGACCTTCTATGGCTACACCTTC.

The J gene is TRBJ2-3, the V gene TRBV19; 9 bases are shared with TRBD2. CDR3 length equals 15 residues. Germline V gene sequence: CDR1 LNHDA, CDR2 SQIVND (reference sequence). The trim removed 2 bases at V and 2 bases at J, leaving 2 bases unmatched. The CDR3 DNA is TGTGCCAGTAGTATACTAGCGGGACACACAGATACGCAGTATTTT. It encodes CASSILAGHTDTQYF.

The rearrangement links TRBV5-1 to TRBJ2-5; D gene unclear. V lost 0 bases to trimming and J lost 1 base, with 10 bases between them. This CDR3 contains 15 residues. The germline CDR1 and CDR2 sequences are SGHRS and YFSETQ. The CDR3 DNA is TGCGCCAGCAGCTTGGTGGTTACCAGCCAAGAGACCCAGTACTTC. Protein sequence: CASSLVVTSQETQYF. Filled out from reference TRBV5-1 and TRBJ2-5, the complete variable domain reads KAGVTQTPRYLIKTRGQQVTLSCSPISGHRSVSWYQQTPGQGLQFLFEYFSETQRNKGNFPGRFSGRQFSNSRSEMNVSTLELGDSALYLCASSLVVTSQETQYFGPGTRLLVL.

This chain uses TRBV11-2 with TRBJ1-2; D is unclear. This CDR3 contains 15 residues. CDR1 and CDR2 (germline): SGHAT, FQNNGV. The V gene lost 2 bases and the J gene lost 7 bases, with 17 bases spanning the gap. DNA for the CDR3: TGTGCCAGCAGCTTATTTGCGCTCGGGGTTGCTGGCTACACCTTC. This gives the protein CASSLFALGVAGYTF.